This TCR beta chain was recovered during a study of T cells in women clearing cervical HPV infection. In the study overall: Cases were women with histologically confirmed HPV16-related CIN3 or worse, including a couple of invasive cancers.

CDR3 size: 15 residues. Germline-derived CDR1 and CDR2 are KGHSH and LQKENI. The data were produced by immunoSEQ multiplex PCR, yet TCRdb's version contains in-frame clones alone and is incomplete. There are 35,000 to 45,000 clones in the sample, with under 6.5% held by the top ten. HPV was found by MY09/MY11 PCR and dot-blot genotyping. To note about this clone: The read ends 3 residues shy of where the CDR3 ends; the end is completed using the germline J gene.

This TCR was recovered from a woman between 18 and 70 years old with a cervical HPV16 infection that either progressed to CIN3+ or cleared (not recorded which). The sample taken for sequencing was blood buffy coat. The chain uses TRBV18 and TRBJ2-4, with D unclear. This CDR3 is CASSLQSGLGYGQYF. The CDR3 bases that were read are TGTGCCAGCTCACTACAGTCAGGCCTTGGCTATGGT.